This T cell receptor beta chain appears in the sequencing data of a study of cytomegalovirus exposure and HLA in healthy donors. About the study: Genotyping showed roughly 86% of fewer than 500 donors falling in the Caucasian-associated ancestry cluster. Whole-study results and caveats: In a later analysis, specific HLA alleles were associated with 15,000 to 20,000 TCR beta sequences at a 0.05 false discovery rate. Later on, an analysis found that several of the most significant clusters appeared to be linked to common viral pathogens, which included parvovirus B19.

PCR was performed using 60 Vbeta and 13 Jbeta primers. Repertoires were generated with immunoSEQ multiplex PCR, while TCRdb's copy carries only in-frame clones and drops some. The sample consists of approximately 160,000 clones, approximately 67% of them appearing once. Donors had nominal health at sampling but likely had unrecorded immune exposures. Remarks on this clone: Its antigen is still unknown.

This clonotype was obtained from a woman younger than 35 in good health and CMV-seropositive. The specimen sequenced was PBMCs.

DNA of the CDR3: TGTGCCAGCAGCCCAGGCCCGGGACAGCGAAGCTCCTATAATTCACCCCTCCACTTT. Residues: CASSPGPGQRSSYNSPLHF. The rearrangement joins TRBV9 to TRBJ1-6, with TRBD1 identical over 7 bases. The CDR3 extends over 19 amino acids. The germline V gene encodes CDR1 SGDLS and CDR2 YYNGEE. With 4 bases clipped from V and 0 bases from J, the junction kept 13 bases outside the gene matches.